The 30 T cell receptor beta chains below come from one sample, sequenced in a study of control samples from healthy donors and cancer patients. Sequencing was performed with immunoSEQ multiplex PCR; in TCRdb, only in-frame clones are kept and a portion is missing. The sample has 120,000 or so clones, about 87% seen once. The sample taken for sequencing was blood. Receptors originate from a man aged 30 to 39 in good health.

This sequence joins TRBV5-1 and TRBJ2-7; the match to TRBD1 covers 7 bases. The CDR3 sequence is 15 residues long. The V gene end was trimmed by 4 bases and the J gene end by 2 bases; junction bases not matched to a gene: 9. CDR1 is SGHRS, CDR2 YFSETQ, per germline. The CDR3 nucleotides read TGCGCCAGCAGCCCCAGACAGGGTACTACCTACGAGCAGTACGTC. It encodes CASSPRQGTTYEQYV.

V gene TRBV7-9 combines with J gene TRBJ1-2; 8 bases are shared with TRBD1. With 4 bases clipped from V and 3 bases from J, the junction kept 10 bases outside the gene matches. CDR1 is SEHNR and CDR2 is FQNEAQ in the germline V gene (reference sequence). The CDR3 runs 16 residues. CDR3 coding DNA: TGTGCCAGCAGCTCAAGCCCCAGGGGGCGCGACTATGGCTACACCTTC. This encodes CASSSSPRGRDYGYTF. Filled out from reference TRBV7-9 and TRBJ1-2, the complete variable domain reads DTGVSQNPRHKITKRGQNVTFRCDPISEHNRLYWYRQTLGQGPEFLTYFQNEAQLEKSRLLSDRFSAERPKGSFSTLEIQRTEQGDSAMYLCASSSSPRGRDYGYTFGSGTRLTVV.

Of note for this clone: The same CDR3 is also encoded by other DNA sequences in this sample. The J gene is TRBJ2-2, the V gene TRBV2; a weak D match, TRBD1 (7 bases). Germline CDR1 and CDR2: SNHLY and FYNNEI. The germline V and J ends were trimmed by 6 bases and 4 bases, with 12 bases remaining between them. The CDR3 extends over 14 amino acids. CDR3 coding DNA: TGTGCCAGCAGGGGGACAGCGGGCACCGGGGAGCTGTTTTTT. This codes for CASRGTAGTGELFF. The variable domain in full, with the rest retrieved from reference TRBV2 and TRBJ2-2, is EPEVTQTPSHQVTQMGQEVILRCVPISNHLYFYWYRQILGQKVEFLVSFYNNEISEKSEIFDDQFSVERPDGSNFTLKIRSTKLEDSAMYFCASRGTAGTGELFFGEGSRLTVL.

The gene calls are TRBV25-1 and TRBJ1-2; D remains unclear. The V end lost 3 bases, the J end lost 5 bases, and 13 bases lay between the germline ends. CDR3 length: 14 amino acids. Germline values: CDR1 MGHDK, CDR2 SYGVNS. CDR3 nucleotide sequence: TGTGCCAGCAGTGACAAGGTTACAGCGTATGGCTACACCTTC. Residues: CASSDKVTAYGYTF.

V and J are TRBV15 and TRBJ1-4, with D tentatively TRBD1 (6 bases). Germline V CDR1 and CDR2: LNHNV, YYDKDF (reference sequence). This CDR3 is 17 amino acids long. The V and J ends lost 0 bases and 10 bases respectively, with 21 bases between them. This CDR3 is CATSRDTVGRGVGKLFF. The CDR3 DNA is TGTGCCACCAGCAGAGATACTGTTGGCAGGGGAGTCGGAAAACTGTTTTTT.

The V gene is TRBV3-1 (or the pseudogene TRBV3-2), the J gene TRBJ1-2; TRBD1 aligns across 8 bases. This CDR3 comprises 12 residues. The V gene end was trimmed by 4 bases and the J gene end by 8 bases; junction bases not matched to a gene: 3. CDR1 and CDR2 from the germline V gene are LGHDT and YNNKEL (reference sequence). The CDR3 region has the DNA TGTGCCAGCAGCCTCGGACAGGGCGGCTACACCTTC. Translating it yields CASSLGQGGYTF.

V usage is TRBV19 and J usage is TRBJ1-5; TRBD1 might be the D (5 bases). In germline, CDR1 is LNHDA, CDR2 SQIVND (reference sequence). Trimming shortened V by 6 bases and J by 8 bases, and 20 bases separated the two germline ends. CDR3 length: 15 amino acids. The CDR3 nucleotides are TGTGCCAGTAGCCCCGGAAGGGGCCCCTTTGAGCCCCAGCATTTT. Translation gives CASSPGRGPFEPQHF.

This rearrangement joins TRBV6-5 to TRBJ1-2; D is perhaps TRBD1 (6 bases). The CDR3 is 15 amino acids. Trimming shortened V by 2 bases and J by 4 bases, and 14 bases separated the two germline ends. Germline CDR1 and CDR2: MNHEY and SVGAGI. The CDR3 region is CASSYDRTASYGYTF. In DNA form, the CDR3 reads TGTGCCAGCAGTTACGACCGGACAGCCTCCTATGGCTACACCTTC.

This sequence joins TRBV25-1 and TRBJ1-1, with D possibly matching TRBD1 (5 bases). CDR3 size: 13 residues. CDR1 is MGHDK, CDR2 SYGVNS, per germline. V was pared by 0 bases and J by 5 bases, with 7 bases between. CDR3 DNA: TGTGCCAGCAGTGAATACGGGGGTACTGAAGCTTTCTTT. Amino acids: CASSEYGGTEAFF.

The genes are TRBV20-1 and TRBJ1-1; D not resolved. Germline CDR1 is DFQATT and CDR2 is SNEGSKA (reference sequence). CDR3 length: 11 amino acids. V gave up 6 bases and J gave up 2 bases, with 7 bases separating them. The CDR3 nucleotides are TGCAGTGCCGATTCTAACACTGAAGCTTTCTTT. This translates into CSADSNTEAFF.

The chain carries TRBV12-3 or TRBV12-4 and TRBJ1-1; D is ambiguous. This CDR3 region has 13 residues. The V end was cut by 6 bases, the J end by 1 base, with 9 bases between. In DNA, the CDR3 is TGTGCCAGCAGCAGGCAAGAGAACACTGAAGCTTTCTTT. It codes for CASSRQENTEAFF.

The V and J genes are TRBV18 and TRBJ1-1, with TRBD1 matching over 9 bases. The junction had 7 bases not matched to a gene; V was cut back by 3 bases and J by 11 bases. Germline assignment: CDR1 KGHSH and CDR2 LQKENI. There are 13 residues in the CDR3. The chain's CDR3 is CASSPPGQGDAFF. The CDR3 nucleotides read TGTGCCAGCTCACCTCCGGGACAGGGTGACGCTTTCTTT.

A single count supports this clone. The rearrangement joins TRBV29-1 to TRBJ2-3; 7 nucleotides align to TRBD1. This CDR3 has 15 residues. Per the germline V gene, CDR1 is SQVTM and CDR2 is ANQGSEA. The trim removed 5 bases at V and 1 base at J, leaving 9 bases unmatched. The CDR3 coding sequence is TGCAGCGTTTTTCGGTGGGACAGACGCACAGATACGCAGTATTTT. Amino acid sequence: CSVFRWDRRTDTQYF.

This chain uses TRBV24-1 with TRBJ1-5, with a weak D call TRBD1 (5 bases). The CDR3 contains 16 residues. Germline loops: CDR1 KGHDR, CDR2 SFDVKD. Trimming removed 1 base at V and 7 bases at J, with 16 bases between. The CDR3 here is CATSDFGGWGKQPQHF. The CDR3 DNA reads TGTGCCACCAGTGATTTCGGGGGGTGGGGGAAACAGCCCCAGCATTTT.

V and J are TRBV5-5 and TRBJ2-1, with TRBD1 as a possible D gene (6 bases). This CDR3 is built from 15 residues. CDR1 and CDR2 (germline): SGHKS, YYEKEE (reference sequence). V was shortened by 0 bases and J by 4 bases, with 11 bases between the two germline ends. In nucleotides, the CDR3 is TGTGCCAGCAGCTTGGAGCACAGGGTGTACAATGAGCAGTTCTTC. Amino acid sequence: CASSLEHRVYNEQFF.

The CDR3 is CASSPRLDDTGELFF. CDR3 coding DNA: TGCGCCAGCAGCCCGAGACTGGACGACACCGGGGAGCTGTTTTTT. The chain is built from TRBV5-1 and TRBJ2-2; D not certain. Germline V gene sequence: CDR1 SGHRS, CDR2 YFSETQ. This CDR3 has 15 residues. Trimming removed 4 bases from V and 3 bases from J, with 13 bases in between.

This clone was counted a single time. The chain is built from TRBV12-3 or TRBV12-4 and TRBJ1-1; 9 bases map to TRBD1. The CDR3 runs to 12 residues. With 7 bases clipped from V and 10 bases from J, the junction kept 7 bases outside the gene matches. The CDR3 sequence is CASNPGQGRAFF. The CDR3 bases are TGTGCCAGCAATCCGGGACAGGGAAGAGCTTTCTTT.

This chain uses TRBV2 with TRBJ1-2; D uncertain. This CDR3 is built from 14 residues. V gave up 0 bases and J gave up 7 bases, with 12 bases separating them. Germline V CDR1 and CDR2: SNHLY, FYNNEI. The DNA of the CDR3 is TGTGCCAGCAGTGAAGCTCAAGTCCTGGGTGGCTACACCTTC. It codes for CASSEAQVLGGYTF.

A few counts support this clone. The chain employs TRBV12-3 or TRBV12-4 and TRBJ1-4; no definite D call. The CDR3 loop spans 13 amino acids. The V gene lost 7 bases and the J gene lost 5 bases, with 11 bases spanning the gap. DNA for the CDR3: TGTGCCAGCAAGAGGGAATGGAATGAAAAACTGTTTTTT. It is translated as CASKREWNEKLFF.

J is TRBJ1-1 and V is TRBV15; perhaps TRBD1 as D (6 bases). Trimming shortened V by 3 bases and J by 5 bases, and 10 bases separated the two germline ends. Germline V lookup: CDR1 LNHNV, CDR2 YYDKDF (reference sequence). The CDR3 length is 13 residues. This CDR3 is CATSSNRETEAFF. CDR3 DNA sequence: TGTGCCACCAGCAGCAACAGGGAAACTGAAGCTTTCTTT. The whole variable domain, filled in from reference TRBV15 and TRBJ1-1, reads DAMVIQNPRYQVTQFGKPVTLSCSQTLNHNVMYWYQQKSSQAPKLLFHYYDKDFNNEADTPDNFQSRRPNTSFCFLDIRSPGLGDTAMYLCATSSNRETEAFFGQGTRLTVV.

The sample holds a few counts of this clone. This chain links TRBV18 with TRBJ1-5; the D gene is possibly TRBD1 (6 bases). V lost 6 bases and J 0 bases, leaving 15 bases between the germline ends. The CDR3 is made up of 16 amino acids. Germline loops: CDR1 KGHSH, CDR2 LQKENI. This CDR3 reads CASSPNREPSNQPQHF. CDR3 DNA: TGTGCCAGCTCGCCTAACAGGGAACCTAGCAATCAGCCCCAGCATTTT.

The chain links TRBV6-5 to TRBJ1-1; a weak D match, TRBD1 (5 bases). This CDR3 has 13 amino acids. V lost 6 bases and J 5 bases, leaving 13 bases between the germline ends. Germline CDR1 is MNHEY and CDR2 is SVGAGI. The chain's CDR3 is CASRDWGGTEAFF. The CDR3 DNA reads TGTGCCAGCAGGGACTGGGGGGGAACTGAAGCTTTCTTT.

This sequence joins TRBV19 and TRBJ2-3; D perhaps matches TRBD1 (6 bases). There are 16 residues in the CDR3. The V end lost 3 bases, the J end lost 3 bases, and 16 bases lay between the germline ends. Germline V gene lookup returns CDR1 LNHDA and CDR2 SQIVND (reference sequence). The CDR3 loop is CASSMVRGRGTDTQYF. The CDR3 nucleotides are TGTGCCAGTAGTATGGTTCGGGGCAGGGGTACAGATACGCAGTATTTT.

This chain links TRBV7-6 with TRBJ1-5; possibly TRBD1 for D (5 bases). CDR1 is SGHVS and CDR2 is FNYEAQ in the germline V gene. The CDR3 sequence is 14 residues long. Trimming left V 5 bases short and J 6 bases short, with 14 bases between. For the CDR3, the DNA is TGTGCCAGCAGCCCTGGGGGGGTGAGTCAGCCCCAGCATTTT. Its protein product is CASSPGGVSQPQHF. The full variable domain, with the rest looked up from reference TRBV7-6 and TRBJ1-5, is GAGVSQSPRYKVTKRGQDVALRCDPISGHVSLYWYRQALGQGPEFLTYFNYEAQQDKSGLPNDRFSAERPEGSISTLTIQRTEQRDSAMYRCASSPGGVSQPQHFGDGTRLSIL.

V is TRBV28 and J is TRBJ2-5; 11 nucleotides match TRBD2. CDR3 length: 17 amino acids. Germline trimming cut 5 bases from V and 1 base from J; bases unmatched to any gene: 9. Germline CDR1 and CDR2: MDHEN and SYDVKM. The CDR3 nucleotides read TGTGCCAGCAGTCCCGCCGGGACTAGCGGATTCCAAGAGACCCAGTACTTC. Translated, it gives CASSPAGTSGFQETQYF.

As concerns this clone: An end of the junction differs from the germline gene, which may be a read error. The chain has TRBV11-2 and TRBJ1-1, with D possibly matching TRBD1 (5 bases). The CDR3 extends over 15 amino acids. Germline V gene sequence: CDR1 SGHAT, CDR2 FQNNGV. DNA for the CDR3: TGTGCCAGCAGACCTATTCGGGGGTCGAACACTGAAACTTTCTTT. Translating gives CASRPIRGSNTETFF.

V is TRBV18 and J is TRBJ2-5, with TRBD1 matching over 9 bases. Germline V gives CDR1 KGHSH, CDR2 LQKENI. The CDR3 runs 13 residues. V lost 3 bases and J lost 5; bases outside the gene matches: 1. CDR3 amino acids: CASSPGQGETQYF. CDR3 in DNA: TGTGCCAGCTCACCGGGACAGGGTGAGACCCAGTACTTC.

The genes are TRBV5-4 and TRBJ2-5; 11 bases are shared with TRBD2. This CDR3 is built from 17 residues. From germline, CDR1 is SGHNT and CDR2 YYREEE (reference sequence). The J segment lost 1 base and the V segment lost 1 base, leaving 6 bases of the junction unmatched. The CDR3 DNA follows: TGTGCCAGCAGCTTGAGAACTAGCGGGGGAACCCAAGAGACCCAGTACTTC. Its protein product is CASSLRTSGGTQETQYF.

This chain connects TRBV5-5 to TRBJ1-1, with D perhaps TRBD1 (5 bases). This CDR3 is built from 15 residues. CDR1 SGHKS and CDR2 YYEKEE come from the germline V gene (reference sequence). With 7 bases removed from V and 4 bases from J, the gap between germline ends came to 20 bases. The CDR3 is CASRTLPNSITEAFF. The CDR3 coding sequence is TGTGCCAGCCGGACACTCCCCAACTCGATCACTGAAGCTTTCTTT.

The chain has TRBV3-1 (or the pseudogene TRBV3-2) and TRBJ1-2; 9 bases align to TRBD1. The CDR3 runs to 15 residues. The junction had 3 bases not matched to a gene; V was cut back by 1 base and J by 3 bases. CDR1 is LGHDT and CDR2 is YNNKEL in the germline V gene (reference sequence). DNA of the CDR3: TGTGCCAGCAGCCAAGTACGGACAGGGGACTATGGCTACACCTTC. It yields the protein CASSQVRTGDYGYTF.